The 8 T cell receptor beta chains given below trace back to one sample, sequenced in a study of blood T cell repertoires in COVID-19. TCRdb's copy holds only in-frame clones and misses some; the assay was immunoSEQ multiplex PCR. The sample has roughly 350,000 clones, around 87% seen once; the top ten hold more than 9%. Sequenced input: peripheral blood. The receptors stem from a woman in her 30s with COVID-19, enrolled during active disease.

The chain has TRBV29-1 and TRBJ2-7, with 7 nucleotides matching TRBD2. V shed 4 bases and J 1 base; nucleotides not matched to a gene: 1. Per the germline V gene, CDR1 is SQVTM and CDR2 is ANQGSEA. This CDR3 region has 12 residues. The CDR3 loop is CSVVRGSYEQYF. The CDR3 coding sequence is TGCAGCGTTGTGCGGGGGTCCTACGAGCAGTACTTC.

Here the CDR3 DNA reads TGCGCCAGCAGCTTGCCGGGGGTAGAGAATTCACCCCTCCACTTT. Translating gives CASSLPGVENSPLHF. This sequence joins TRBV5-1 and TRBJ1-6; possibly TRBD1 for D (5 bases). V was cut by 1 base and J by 7 bases, with 12 bases left in between. CDR3 length: 15 residues. Looked up from germline, CDR1 is SGHRS and CDR2 is YFSETQ.

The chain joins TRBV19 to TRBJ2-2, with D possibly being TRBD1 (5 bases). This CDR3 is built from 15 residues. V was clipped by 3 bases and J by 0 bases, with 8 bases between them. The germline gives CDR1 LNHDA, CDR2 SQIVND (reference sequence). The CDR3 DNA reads TGTGCCAGTAGTATTAGGACAACGAACACCGGGGAGCTGTTTTTT. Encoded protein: CASSIRTTNTGELFF.

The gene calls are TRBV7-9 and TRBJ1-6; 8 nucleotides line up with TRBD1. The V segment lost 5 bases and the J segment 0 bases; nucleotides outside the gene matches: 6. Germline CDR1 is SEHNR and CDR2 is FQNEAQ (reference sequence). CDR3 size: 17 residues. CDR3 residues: CASSPRTGSSYNSPLHF. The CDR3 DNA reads TGTGCCAGCAGCCCTAGGACAGGGAGCTCCTATAATTCACCCCTCCACTTT.

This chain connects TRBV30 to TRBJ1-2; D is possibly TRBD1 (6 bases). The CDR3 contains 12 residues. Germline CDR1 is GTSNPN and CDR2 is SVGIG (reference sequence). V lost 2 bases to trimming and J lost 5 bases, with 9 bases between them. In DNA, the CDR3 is TGTGCCTGGAGTCGGGACACATATGGCTACACCTTC. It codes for CAWSRDTYGYTF.

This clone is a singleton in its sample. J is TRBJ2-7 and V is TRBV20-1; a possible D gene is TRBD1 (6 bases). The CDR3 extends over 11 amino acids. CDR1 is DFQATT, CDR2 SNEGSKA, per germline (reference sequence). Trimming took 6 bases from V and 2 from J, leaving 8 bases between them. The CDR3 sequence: CSAQGTYEQYF. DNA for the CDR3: TGCAGTGCCCAGGGGACCTACGAGCAGTACTTC.

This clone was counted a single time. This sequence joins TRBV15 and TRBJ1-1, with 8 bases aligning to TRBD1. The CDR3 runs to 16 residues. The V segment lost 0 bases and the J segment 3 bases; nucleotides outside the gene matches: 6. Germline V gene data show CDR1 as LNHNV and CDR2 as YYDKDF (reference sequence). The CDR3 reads CATSRDGTGPHTEAFF. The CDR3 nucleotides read TGTGCCACCAGCAGAGATGGGACAGGTCCCCACACTGAAGCTTTCTTT.

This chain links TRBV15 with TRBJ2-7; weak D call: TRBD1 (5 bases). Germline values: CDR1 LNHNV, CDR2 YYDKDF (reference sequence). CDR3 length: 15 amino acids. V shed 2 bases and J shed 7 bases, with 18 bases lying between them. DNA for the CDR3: TGTGCCACCAGCAGACCTACAGGCGGTCTACGAGAGCAGTACTTC. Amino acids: CATSRPTGGLREQYF.